These 26 T cell receptor beta chains were all obtained from the same sample, sequenced in a study of vaccination and CD4 T cells after COVID-19 (dated by TCRdb to between 2022 and 2023). No antigen has been assigned to these receptors. Libraries were made using PCR. Sequencer: Illumina iSeq 100. TCR sequencing of DNA from cultured CD4+ T cells used the Oncomine TCR Beta short-read assay at the Johns Hopkins FTIC core. TCRdb reprocessed the public reads (quality trimming at Q25 with fastp, clone calling with MiXCR) and kept in-frame beta chains. Identical CDR3 protein sequences are pooled into one entry, listed with their most common genes and DNA. Here the sample has 7,000 or so distinct CDR3 sequences; roughly 69% occur a single time. About 30% of the sample lies in the top ten. The sample's treatment or condition label, decoded: roughly 11-day PBMC culture with coronavirus spike peptide pools or control peptides (ViraFEST assay).

Sequenced input: CD4+ T cells from blood, cultured in vitro. These receptors were taken from a human donor who had recovered from COVID-19.

The gene calls are TRBV7-9 and TRBJ2-7, with a weak D call TRBD2 (7 bases). This CDR3 is built from 13 residues. Germline V gives CDR1 SEHNR, CDR2 FQNEAQ (reference sequence). The CDR3 reads CAGGVGSSYEQYF. CDR3 in DNA: TGTGCAGGGGGGGTGGGGAGCTCCTACGAGCAGTACTTC.

This clonotype was picked up one time. The chain couples TRBV7-8 to TRBJ2-2, with 13 bases matching TRBD2. V gave up 6 bases and J gave up 4 bases; unmatched junction bases: 2. This CDR3 has 15 residues. The germline V gene encodes CDR1 SGHVS and CDR2 FQNEAQ. Here the CDR3 reads CASRWTSGSTGELFF. The DNA of the CDR3 is TGTGCCAGCAGGTGGACTAGCGGGAGCACCGGGGAGCTGTTTTTT.

The rearrangement uses TRBV2 and TRBJ2-3, with D tentatively TRBD1 (5 bases). Germline V CDR1 and CDR2: SNHLY, FYNNEI. The CDR3 spans 16 residues. Trimming stripped 6 bases from V and 2 bases from J, with 18 bases between. CDR3: CASSLTGRANTDTQYF. Here the CDR3 DNA reads TGTGCCAGCAGCTTAACAGGAAGGGCTAACACAGATACGCAGTATTTT. Combining the CDR3 with reference TRBV2 and TRBJ2-3 gives the whole variable domain EPEVTQTPSHQVTQMGQEVILRCVPISNHLYFYWYRQILGQKVEFLVSFYNNEISEKSEIFDDQFSVERPDGSNFTLKIRSTKLEDSAMYFCASSLTGRANTDTQYFGPGTRLTVL.

The rearrangement joins TRBV5-4 to TRBJ2-1; TRBD2 agrees at 7 bases. The CDR3 consists of 16 residues. From germline, CDR1 is SGHNT and CDR2 YYREEE (reference sequence). V was pared by 4 bases and J by 4 bases, with 11 bases of the junction left unmatched. CDR3 residues: CASSRLATLTYNEQFF. CDR3 in DNA: TGTGCCAGCAGCCGACTAGCCACACTGACTTACAATGAGCAGTTCTTC.

Within the sample, this clonotype is large. V gene TRBV2 combines with J gene TRBJ2-5; 8 nucleotides match TRBD2. CDR1 and CDR2 from the germline V gene are SNHLY and FYNNEI. The CDR3 loop spans 15 amino acids. Trimming at V came to 3 bases and at J to 5 bases, leaving 8 bases not matched to a gene. CDR3 sequence (DNA): TGTGCCAGCAGTGAGAGCGGGAGAGCCATGGAGACCCAGTACTTC. Its translation: CASSESGRAMETQYF.

This clonotype showed up just a few times. An end of the junction differs from the germline gene, which may be a read error. This rearrangement joins TRBV7-7 to TRBJ2-5, with D possibly being TRBD1 (7 bases). Germline loops: CDR1 SSHAT, CDR2 FNYEAQ (reference sequence). This CDR3 has 13 residues. The CDR3 spells CASSTQGGETQYF. The CDR3 nucleotides read TGTGCTAGCAGCACGCAGGGGGGAGAGACCCAGTACTTC. The full variable domain, in which reference TRBV7-7 and TRBJ2-5 provide the parts outside the CDR3, is GAGVSQSPRYKVTKRGQDVTLRCDPISSHATLYWYQQALGQGPEFLTYFNYEAQPDKSGLPSDRFSAERPEGSISTLTIQRTEQRDSAMYRCASSTQGGETQYFGPGTRLLVL.

The V gene is TRBV20-1, the J gene TRBJ1-5, with TRBD1 matching over 7 bases. The CDR3 is 13 amino acids. Germline loops: CDR1 DFQATT, CDR2 SNEGSKA (reference sequence). Unmatched junction bases numbered 11, after V lost 6 bases and J lost 9 bases. DNA for the CDR3: TGCAGTGCGAATACAGGGGCACAGGGGCCCCAGCATTTT. Its protein product is CSANTGAQGPQHF.

The chain is built from TRBV20-1 and TRBJ2-5; D unresolved. Trimming stripped 6 bases from V and 5 bases from J, with 19 bases between. Germline V gene sequence: CDR1 DFQATT, CDR2 SNEGSKA (reference sequence). The CDR3 is made up of 14 amino acids. CDR3 sequence reads: CSAEYGAVMETQYF. The CDR3 DNA is TGCAGTGCCGAATATGGTGCAGTTATGGAGACCCAGTACTTC.

The CDR3 region is CASSLDLVSGNTIYF. The CDR3 region has the DNA TGTGCCAGCAGCTTGGATTTGGTTTCAGGAAACACCATATATTTT. The chain links TRBV5-4 to TRBJ1-3; D is uncertain. This CDR3 comprises 15 residues. Trimming shortened V by 0 bases and J by 4 bases, and 11 bases separated the two germline ends. CDR1 SGHNT and CDR2 YYREEE come from the germline V gene (reference sequence).

The chain couples TRBV20-1 to TRBJ2-3; 8 bases are shared with TRBD1. V dropped 8 bases and J dropped 2; count of bases not matched to a gene: 6. The CDR3 runs 13 residues. Germline-derived CDR1 and CDR2 are DFQATT and SNEGSKA (reference sequence). The CDR3 DNA sequence: TGCAGTACTGGACAGGGATACACAGATACGCAGTATTTT. Its protein is CSTGQGYTDTQYF.

This chain links TRBV23-1 with TRBJ1-6; no clear D. TRBV23-1 is marked as an open reading frame, function uncertain. V was cut by 2 bases and J by 3 bases, with 8 bases left in between. CDR3 length: 15 residues. CDR3 protein: CASSQVWHYNSPLHF. The CDR3 coding sequence is TGCGCCAGCAGTCAAGTCTGGCACTATAATTCACCCCTCCACTTT.

Worth noting for this clonotype: The junction departs from germline at one end; a sequencing error may be responsible. This sequence joins TRBV27 and TRBJ1-5; TRBD1 might be the D (6 bases). In germline, CDR1 is MNHEY, CDR2 SMNVEV (reference sequence). The CDR3 length is 15 residues. This chain's CDR3 is CASSLGGGRNQPQHF. The CDR3 coding sequence is TGTGCCAGCAGTTTAGGCGGGGGGCGCAACCAGCCCCAGCATTTT.

This clonotype was seen once. The chain couples TRBV7-2 to TRBJ1-1; D is uncertain. CDR3 length equals 14 residues. Germline V CDR1 and CDR2: SGHTA, FQGNSA. Trimming took off 3 bases at V and 0 bases at J, with 8 bases between the two ends. The CDR3 protein is CASSFSGLNTEAFF. The CDR3, as DNA: TGTGCCAGCAGCTTTTCCGGCTTGAACACTGAAGCTTTCTTT.

For the CDR3, the DNA is TGTGCCAGCAGCTTAAAGGGGGCGCGGGCTGGGGTCACTGAAGCTTTCTTT. Its translation is CASSLKGARAGVTEAFF. This rearrangement joins TRBV7-2 to TRBJ1-1; 7 nucleotides agree with TRBD1. After removal of 2 bases from V and 4 bases from J, the junction contained 13 bases not matched to a gene. The CDR3 contains 17 residues. Looked up from germline, CDR1 is SGHTA and CDR2 is FQGNSA. Using reference TRBV7-2 and TRBJ1-1 for the parts outside the CDR3, the full variable domain is GAGVSQSPSNKVTEKGKDVELRCDPISGHTALYWYRQSLGQGLEFLIYFQGNSAPDKSGLPSDRFSAERTGGSVSTLTIQRTQQEDSAVYLCASSLKGARAGVTEAFFGQGTRLTVV.

The rearrangement joins TRBV4-1 to TRBJ2-3; D not certain. The V end was cut by 0 bases, the J end by 0 bases, with 7 bases between. CDR1 and CDR2 (germline): MGHRA, YSYEKL. The CDR3 covers 15 residues. Here the CDR3 reads CASSQEDGSTDTQYF. CDR3 nucleotide sequence: TGCGCCAGCAGCCAAGAGGACGGAAGCACAGATACGCAGTATTTT.

This clonotype was observed a few times. The genes are TRBV6-1 and TRBJ2-1; D call uncertain. V was shortened by 5 bases and J by 6 bases, with 20 bases between the two germline ends. This CDR3 is built from 16 residues. Germline V gene data show CDR1 as MNHNS and CDR2 as SASEGT. CDR3 DNA sequence: TGTGCCAGCAGTAACCCTGGACGACGCCTCGGCAATGAGCAGTTCTTC. It yields the protein CASSNPGRRLGNEQFF.

There are a few counts of this clonotype. The chain couples TRBV24-1 to TRBJ2-3; no clear D. With 4 bases removed from V and 3 bases from J, the gap between germline ends came to 7 bases. The CDR3 consists of 13 residues. The germline gives CDR1 KGHDR, CDR2 SFDVKD. The chain's CDR3 is CATSDSWTDTQYF. CDR3 nucleotide sequence: TGTGCCACCAGTGACTCCTGGACAGATACGCAGTATTTT.

The V and J genes are TRBV11-2 and TRBJ1-5; D not certain. Germline CDR1 SGHAT, CDR2 FQNNGV. Trimming left V 1 base short and J 7 bases short, with 8 bases between. The CDR3 loop spans 13 amino acids. CDR3 amino acids: CASSLGPRQPQHF. Here the CDR3 DNA reads TGTGCCAGCAGCTTAGGTCCGAGGCAGCCCCAGCATTTT. Drawing the rest from reference TRBV11-2 and TRBJ1-5, the complete variable domain is EAGVAQSPRYKIIEKRQSVAFWCNPISGHATLYWYQQILGQGPKLLIQFQNNGVVDDSQLPKDRFSAERLKGVDSTLKIQPAKLEDSAVYLCASSLGPRQPQHFGDGTRLSIL.

A few counts support this clonotype. The J gene is TRBJ1-2, the V gene TRBV2; 7 bases are shared with TRBD1. The CDR3 loop spans 16 amino acids. Looked up from germline, CDR1 is SNHLY and CDR2 is FYNNEI. The V gene end was trimmed by 8 bases and the J gene end by 0 bases; junction bases not matched to a gene: 12. The chain's CDR3 is CASSALRQGTNYGYTF. The CDR3 nucleotides read TGTGCCAGCTCTGCCCTGAGACAGGGAACTAACTATGGCTACACCTTC. The entire variable domain, with the rest obtained from reference TRBV2 and TRBJ1-2, is as follows: EPEVTQTPSHQVTQMGQEVILRCVPISNHLYFYWYRQILGQKVEFLVSFYNNEISEKSEIFDDQFSVERPDGSNFTLKIRSTKLEDSAMYFCASSALRQGTNYGYTFGSGTRLTVV.

The chain links TRBV11-3 to TRBJ1-1, with D unresolved. This CDR3 is 14 amino acids long. V was shortened by 1 base and J by 7 bases, with 13 bases between the two germline ends. Germline CDR1 SGHNT, CDR2 YENEEA. The CDR3 nucleotides read TGTGCCAGCAGCTTAGTCGCGAGTGTCCGTGAAGCTTTCTTT. This sequence encodes CASSLVASVREAFF.

This chain connects TRBV11-2 to TRBJ2-2, with D unclear. The CDR3 loop spans 12 amino acids. CDR1 SGHAT and CDR2 FQNNGV come from the germline V gene. Trimming stripped 2 bases from V and 7 bases from J, with 5 bases between. The CDR3 is CASSLTVGELFF. CDR3 coding DNA: TGTGCCAGCAGCTTAACCGTCGGGGAGCTGTTTTTT. Using reference TRBV11-2 and TRBJ2-2 for the parts outside the CDR3, the full variable domain is EAGVAQSPRYKIIEKRQSVAFWCNPISGHATLYWYQQILGQGPKLLIQFQNNGVVDDSQLPKDRFSAERLKGVDSTLKIQPAKLEDSAVYLCASSLTVGELFFGEGSRLTVL.

The chain recombines TRBV25-1 with TRBJ1-2, with D uncertain. CDR1 is MGHDK and CDR2 is SYGVNS in the germline V gene. V was cut by 6 bases and J by 5 bases, with 13 bases left in between. This CDR3 is 13 amino acids long. In nucleotides, the CDR3 is TGTGCCAGCAGCGTCGGACGGGAGTATGGCTACACCTTC. Protein sequence: CASSVGREYGYTF.

The gene calls are TRBV11-2 and TRBJ2-7; D might be TRBD2 (5 bases). The CDR3 has 14 amino acids. V lost 5 bases to trimming and J lost 1 base, with 12 bases between them. Germline V gene sequence: CDR1 SGHAT, CDR2 FQNNGV. CDR3 DNA sequence: TGTGCCAGCAGCCTTCTTTGGGAGTCCTACGAGCAGTACTTC. Protein sequence: CASSLLWESYEQYF.

For the CDR3, the DNA is TGCAGTGCTAGTGATCCGAATCCAGATGCGGCTTTCTTT. Residues: CSASDPNPDAAFF. The rearrangement joins TRBV20-1 to TRBJ1-1, with D unclear. The CDR3 sequence is 13 residues long. Trimming cost V 3 bases and J 11 bases, with 19 bases left between them. Germline values: CDR1 DFQATT, CDR2 SNEGSKA (reference sequence).

This chain links TRBV27 with TRBJ2-5, with D unclear. Germline V CDR1 and CDR2: MNHEY, SMNVEV (reference sequence). V shed 6 bases and J shed 2 bases, with 4 bases lying between them. This CDR3 has 11 amino acids. This CDR3 reads CASRDQETQYF. CDR3 nucleotides: TGTGCCAGCAGGGATCAAGAGACCCAGTACTTC.

This chain links TRBV6-1 with TRBJ1-5; 12 positions match TRBD1. Unmatched junction bases numbered 8, after V lost 5 bases and J lost 0 bases. This CDR3 comprises 18 residues. Germline V gives CDR1 MNHNS, CDR2 SASEGT. CDR3 sequence: CASSPGTGGAFSNQPQHF. The CDR3 DNA is TGTGCCAGCAGTCCCGGGACAGGGGGCGCGTTTAGCAATCAGCCCCAGCATTTT.